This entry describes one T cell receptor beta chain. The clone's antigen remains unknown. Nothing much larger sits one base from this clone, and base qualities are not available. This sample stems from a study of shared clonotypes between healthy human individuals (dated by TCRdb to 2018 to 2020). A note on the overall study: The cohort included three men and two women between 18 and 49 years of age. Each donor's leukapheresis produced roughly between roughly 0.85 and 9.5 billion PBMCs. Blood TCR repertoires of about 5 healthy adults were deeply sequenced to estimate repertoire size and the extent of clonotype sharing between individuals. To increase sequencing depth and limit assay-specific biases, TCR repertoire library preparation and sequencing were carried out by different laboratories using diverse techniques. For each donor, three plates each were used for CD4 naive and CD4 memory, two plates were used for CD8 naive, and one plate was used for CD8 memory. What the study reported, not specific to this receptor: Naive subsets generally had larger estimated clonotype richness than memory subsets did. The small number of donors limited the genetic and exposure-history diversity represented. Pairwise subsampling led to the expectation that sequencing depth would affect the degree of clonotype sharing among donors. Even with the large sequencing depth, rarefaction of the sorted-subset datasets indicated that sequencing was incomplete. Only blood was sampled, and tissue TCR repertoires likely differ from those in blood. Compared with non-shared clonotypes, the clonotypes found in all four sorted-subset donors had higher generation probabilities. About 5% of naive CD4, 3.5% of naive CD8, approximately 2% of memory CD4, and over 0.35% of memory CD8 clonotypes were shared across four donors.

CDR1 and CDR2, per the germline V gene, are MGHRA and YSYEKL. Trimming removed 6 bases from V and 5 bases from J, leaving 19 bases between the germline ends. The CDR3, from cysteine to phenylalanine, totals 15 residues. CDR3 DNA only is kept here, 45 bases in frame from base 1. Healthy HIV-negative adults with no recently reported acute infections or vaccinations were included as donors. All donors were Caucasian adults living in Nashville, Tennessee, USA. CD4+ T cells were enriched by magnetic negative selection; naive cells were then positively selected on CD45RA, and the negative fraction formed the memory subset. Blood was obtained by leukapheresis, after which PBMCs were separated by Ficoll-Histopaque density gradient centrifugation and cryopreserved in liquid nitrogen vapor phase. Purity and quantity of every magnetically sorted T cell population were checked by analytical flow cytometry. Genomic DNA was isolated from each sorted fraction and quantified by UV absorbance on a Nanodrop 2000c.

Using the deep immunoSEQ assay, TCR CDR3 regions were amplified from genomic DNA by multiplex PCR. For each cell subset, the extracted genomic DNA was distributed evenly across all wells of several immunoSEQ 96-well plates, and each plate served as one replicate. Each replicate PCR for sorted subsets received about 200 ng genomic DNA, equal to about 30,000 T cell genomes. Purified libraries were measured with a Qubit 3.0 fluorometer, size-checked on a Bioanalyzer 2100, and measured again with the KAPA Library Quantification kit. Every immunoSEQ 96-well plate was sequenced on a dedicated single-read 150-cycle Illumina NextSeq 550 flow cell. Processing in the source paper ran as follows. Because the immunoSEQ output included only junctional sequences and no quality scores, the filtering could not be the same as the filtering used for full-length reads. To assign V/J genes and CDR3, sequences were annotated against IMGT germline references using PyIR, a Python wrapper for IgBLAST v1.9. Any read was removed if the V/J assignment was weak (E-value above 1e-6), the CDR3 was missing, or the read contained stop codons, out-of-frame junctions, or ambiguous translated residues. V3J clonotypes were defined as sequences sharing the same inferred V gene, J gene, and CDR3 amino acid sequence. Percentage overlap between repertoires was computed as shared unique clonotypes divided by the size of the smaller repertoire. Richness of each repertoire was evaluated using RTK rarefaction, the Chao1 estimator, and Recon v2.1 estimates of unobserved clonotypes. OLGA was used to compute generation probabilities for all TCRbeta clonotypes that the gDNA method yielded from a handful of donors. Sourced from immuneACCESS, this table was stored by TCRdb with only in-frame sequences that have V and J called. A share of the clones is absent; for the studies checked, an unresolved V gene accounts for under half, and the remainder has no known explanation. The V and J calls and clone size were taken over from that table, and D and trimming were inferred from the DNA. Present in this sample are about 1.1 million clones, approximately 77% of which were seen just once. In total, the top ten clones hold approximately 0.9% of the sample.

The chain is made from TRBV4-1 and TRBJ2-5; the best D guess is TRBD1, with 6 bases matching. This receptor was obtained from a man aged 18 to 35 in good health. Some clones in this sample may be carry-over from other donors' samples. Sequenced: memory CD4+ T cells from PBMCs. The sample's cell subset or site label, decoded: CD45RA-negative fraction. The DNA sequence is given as TGCGCCAGCAGAAAAAGGGGGACGGCCCCGGAGACCCAGTACTTC. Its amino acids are CASRKRGTAPETQYF.